One sample yielded the 5 T cell receptor beta chains listed below, sequenced in a study of T cell responses to AZD1222 COVID-19 vaccine. TCRdb's table, derived via immunoSEQ multiplex PCR, lists solely in-frame clones and lacks some. Among some 94,000 clones listed, approximately 94% were seen once. Sequenced material: peripheral blood, taken on day 0 of AZD1222 vaccination. These receptors all stem from an adult in good health.

This sequence joins TRBV10-3 and TRBJ1-5; D possibly corresponds to TRBD1 (6 bases). The CDR3 has 14 amino acids. Germline values: CDR1 ENHRY, CDR2 SYGVKD. V gave up 3 bases and J gave up 5 bases, with 11 bases separating them. Here the CDR3 DNA reads TGTGCCATCAGTGAACAGGGATTCGATCAGCCCCAGCATTTT. Translation gives CAISEQGFDQPQHF.

J is TRBJ1-3 and V is TRBV9, with D possibly being TRBD1 (5 bases). The V and J ends lost 0 bases and 3 bases respectively, with 10 bases between them. The CDR3 covers 15 residues. CDR1 and CDR2 from the germline V gene are SGDLS and YYNGEE. The CDR3 reads CASSVVGDFGNTIYF. The DNA of the CDR3 is TGTGCCAGCAGCGTAGTAGGGGATTTTGGAAACACCATATATTTT.

The J gene is TRBJ1-5, the V gene TRBV5-1; D may be TRBD1 (6 bases). CDR1 and CDR2 from the germline V gene are SGHRS and YFSETQ. V shed 4 bases and J shed 9 bases, with 17 bases lying between them. The CDR3 covers 14 residues. The CDR3 DNA reads as TGCGCCAGCAGCCTTACACAGGGAAACGGGCCCCAGCATTTT. This encodes CASSLTQGNGPQHF.

The table lists this clone with a few counts. V and J are TRBV30 and TRBJ1-6; no firm D call. Germline CDR1 GTSNPN, CDR2 SVGIG (reference sequence). This CDR3 is built from 13 residues. V gave up 0 bases and J gave up 10 bases, with 10 bases separating them. CDR3 residues: CAWSVRALSPLHF. CDR3 nucleotides: TGTGCCTGGAGTGTACGAGCGCTATCACCCCTCCACTTT. Using reference TRBV30 and TRBJ1-6 for the parts outside the CDR3, the full variable domain is SQTIHQWPATLVQPVGSPLSLECTVEGTSNPNLYWYRQAAGRGLQLLFYSVGIGQISSEVPQNLSASRPQDRQFILSSKKLLLSDSGFYLCAWSVRALSPLHFGNGTRLTVT.

The V gene is TRBV7-9, the J gene TRBJ1-5, with 7 bases identical to TRBD1. Germline loops: CDR1 SEHNR, CDR2 FQNEAQ (reference sequence). Unmatched junction bases numbered 9, after V lost 5 bases and J lost 5 bases. The CDR3 is made up of 15 amino acids. CDR3 coding DNA: TGTGCCAGCAGCAGTGACAGGGAGGGAGATCAGCCCCAGCATTTT. Protein sequence: CASSSDREGDQPQHF. The whole variable domain, filled in from reference TRBV7-9 and TRBJ1-5, reads DTGVSQNPRHKITKRGQNVTFRCDPISEHNRLYWYRQTLGQGPEFLTYFQNEAQLEKSRLLSDRFSAERPKGSFSTLEIQRTEQGDSAMYLCASSSDREGDQPQHFGDGTRLSIL.